One and the same sample provided the 6 T cell receptor beta chains below, sequenced in a study of vaccination effects on CD4 cells after COVID-19. These receptors lack a known antigen. Repertoires were generated with immunoSEQ multiplex PCR, while TCRdb's copy carries only in-frame clones and drops some. In the table there are 30,000 to 45,000 clones, roughly 70% of which are singletons. Viral peptide pools were used in the ViraFEST assay to expand antigen-specific CD4+ T cells, and sequencing came afterward. The authors isolated CD4+ T cells after less than eleven days of culture. No vaccinee had earlier SARS-CoV-2 infection, and nucleocapsid antibodies were negative. This specimen was CD4+ T cells from PBMCs cultured with SARS-CoV-2 spike peptides, taken before COVID-19 vaccination. The receptors were gathered from a human donor who received a COVID-19 vaccine.

The chain carries TRBV4-1 and TRBJ1-2; TRBD1 might be the D (5 bases). Trimming pared 0 bases from V and 2 bases from J, leaving 10 bases between. This CDR3 has 15 amino acids. Germline-derived CDR1 and CDR2 are MGHRA and YSYEKL. The CDR3 coding sequence is TGCGCCAGCAGCCAAGAGAGGGGATGGAACTATGGCTACACCTTC. Translated: CASSQERGWNYGYTF.

CDR3 coding DNA: TGTGCCAGCAGCTTAGGATCGGAGGGAACTGAAGCTTTCTTT. Translating it yields CASSLGSEGTEAFF. The chain is built from TRBV7-8 and TRBJ1-1, with unresolved D. Trimming pared 1 base from V and 5 bases from J, leaving 11 bases between. The CDR3 is 14 residues long. From germline, CDR1 is SGHVS and CDR2 FQNEAQ.

The V gene is TRBV6-5, the J gene TRBJ2-2; D is perhaps TRBD2 (5 bases). CDR1 is MNHEY, CDR2 SVGAGI, per germline. V was clipped by 8 bases and J by 0 bases, with 7 bases between them. The CDR3 runs 13 residues. CDR3 sequence reads: CASRDPNTGELFF. The CDR3 region has the DNA TGTGCCAGCCGGGATCCGAACACCGGGGAGCTGTTTTTT.

J is TRBJ2-3 and V is TRBV9; no clear D gene. The CDR3 covers 13 residues. The V gene's germline CDR1 is SGDLS and CDR2 YYNGEE. V lost 3 bases and J 2 bases, leaving 7 bases between the germline ends. CDR3 loop: CASSGIFTDTQYF. CDR3 nucleotides: TGTGCCAGCAGCGGCATATTCACAGATACGCAGTATTTT.

V is TRBV5-4 and J is TRBJ1-2, with 7 bases that match TRBD1. The V segment lost 4 bases and the J segment 6 bases; nucleotides outside the gene matches: 15. The CDR3 is made up of 16 amino acids. Per germline, CDR1 SGHNT and CDR2 YYREEE (reference sequence). The CDR3 DNA sequence: TGTGCCAGCAGCCTTTCTCTCCGGGACAGCGAGGATGGCTACACCTTC. Protein product: CASSLSLRDSEDGYTF.

This chain uses TRBV24-1 with TRBJ2-2; D perhaps matches TRBD2 (6 bases). There are 15 residues in the CDR3. Germline V gives CDR1 KGHDR, CDR2 SFDVKD. The V end lost 5 bases, the J end lost 2 bases, and 11 bases lay between the germline ends. This CDR3 is CATSVGTHNTGELFF. CDR3 DNA: TGTGCCACCAGTGTGGGGACTCACAACACCGGGGAGCTGTTTTTT.